This T cell receptor (beta chain) was captured by sequencing in a study of blood T cell repertoires in COVID-19. Whole-study context: From the United States, Italy and Spain came samples of acute and convalescent COVID-19. In each case, the material was cDNA or gDNA derived from T cells, B-cell-depleted T cells, or PBMCs.

Study processing details: Using reference gene primer amplification, nucleated cell counts were estimated. Generated by immunoSEQ multiplex PCR, the TCRdb table keeps only in-frame clones and is missing some. The DNA gave D and trimming, while V, J and clone size come from that table. The sample holds more than 200,000 clones; about 85% are singletons and the top ten take less than 2%. The CDR3 covers 14 residues. Germline CDR1 reads SGHDT; CDR2 reads YYEEEE. V was shortened by 1 base and J by 4 bases, with 12 bases between the two germline ends. Sequences were obtained from peripheral blood. V and J are TRBV5-6 and TRBJ2-7; D might be TRBD2 (5 bases). The TCR comes from a man between 65 and 85 years old with acute or convalescent COVID-19. The CDR3 region is CASSLYGDYYEQYF. The CDR3 nucleotides are TGTGCCAGCAGCTTGTACGGTGACTATTACGAGCAGTACTTC.